Shown below are 2 T cell receptor beta chains from a single sample sequenced in a study of T cells in Graves' hyperthyroidism and ophthalmopathy. RNA transcripts provided the source from which TCR beta CDR3 regions were amplified. The TCR CDR3 first-round RT-PCR relied on the HTBI primer set. TCRdb independently ran MiXCR on the multiplex PCR reads; one entry per CDR3 protein. The repertoire holds 380,000 or so distinct CDR3 sequences, about 14% seen once, with 20% to 25% in the top ten. Source material: blood. The source is a man aged 25-40 years with Graves' hyperthyroidism that later progressed to Graves' ophthalmopathy.

This clonotype was picked up many times. This chain joins TRBV12-3 or TRBV12-4 and TRBJ2-3; the D gene is possibly TRBD2 (6 bases). V lost 0 bases and J lost 2, with 15 bases in between. The CDR3 is made up of 17 amino acids. DNA for the CDR3: TGTGCCAGCAGTTTAGCGGCGGGGACCGGGAACACAGATACGCAGTATTTT. It translates to CASSLAAGTGNTDTQYF.

This clonotype has a count of ten or more. The gene calls are TRBV6-1 and TRBJ1-2; TRBD1 matches at 9 bases. The V gene end was trimmed by 6 bases and the J gene end by 4 bases; junction bases not matched to a gene: 6. This CDR3 is built from 14 residues. The V gene's germline CDR1 is MNHNS and CDR2 SASEGT. The CDR3 reads CASRPGQGRYGYTF. CDR3 nucleotide sequence: TGTGCCAGCAGGCCCGGACAGGGGCGCTATGGCTACACCTTC.